This T cell receptor (beta chain) was captured in a study of immune aging and cytomegalovirus after organ transplant (dated by TCRdb to about 2021). Study-level background: Every transplant recipient was given three-drug immunosuppression consisting of prednisone, tacrolimus, and mycophenolate.

The time point label of this sample denotes: five sample-tagged time points from pre-transplant (day -1) to day 368 post-transplant, pooled. Thawed PBMC were stimulated for roughly twelve hours with a CMV IE-1 overlapping peptide library without transport inhibitors. After thawing, cells were rested overnight and were then stimulated in R10 medium with CD28/CD49d costimulation. The IE-1 peptide library was made up of 15-amino-acid peptides with 11-amino-acid overlaps. Each time point was barcoded using BD Single-Cell Multiplexing Kit Sample Tags, after which the barcoded samples were pooled and stained with oligo-conjugated anti-CD45RA plus sorting antibodies. A BD FACSAria III was used to sort CMV-responsive CD8+CD137+ and CD4+CD154+ T cells at 4-way purity. Blood was drawn into EDTA vacutainers and was processed by Ficoll gradient within 1-24 hours. The method behind the library was single-cell sequencing. This sample was sequenced with an Illumina NovaSeq 6000. The BD Rhapsody Targeted mRNA and AbSeq Reagent Kit, in a microwell format, was used for cell capture and library preparation. Libraries covered TCR, sample tags, AbSeq, and targeted mRNA from the Human T-Cell Expression Panel plus custom TOX and TOX2 primers. Libraries were sequenced on an Illumina NovaSeq. In the original analysis: The analysis covered roughly 9,800 cells in total, of which about 7,000 were CD8 T cells and around 4,900 were CD8 T cells with an identifiable TCR CDR3. On the Seven Bridges Genomics platform, raw data were run through the BD Rhapsody Targeted Analysis Pipeline with V(D)J processing. Quality control, Sample Tag demultiplexing with Lex-BDSMK, clone identification with VDJ Explorer, and Seurat clustering were all done in SeqGeq 1.6.0. Clones comprising <1% of CD8 T cells were considered non-expanded; clones comprising >2.5% of the sample were considered clonal expansions. TCRdb ran its own pipeline on the public reads, namely fastp trimming at Q25 and MiXCR clone calling, and kept in-frame beta chains. All rows with the same CDR3 protein become a single entry with the most common DNA and genes. Clone size and V and J calls follow TCRdb, not the original study. The sample yields about 21,000 distinct CDR3 sequences; approximately 34% were counted once. The ten largest clones take up 25% to 30% of the sample.

As encoded in the germline V gene, CDR1 is MDHEN while CDR2 is SYDVKM. The CDR3 is made up of 11 amino acids, end residues included. Only the CDR3 region is kept as DNA, spanning 33 bases read in frame from base 1. V is clipped by 5 bases and J by 6 bases, and the sequence between their germline boundaries is 8 bases long. As concerns this clonotype: This receptor's antigen is unknown. The conserved phenylalanine or tryptophan is not found at the CDR3 terminus, so this likely reflects a read error.

Paper-wide results and their limitations: Since the sequencing data did not include a CD57 measurement, a conservative gene-based definition of aging was used in its place. Following viremia, cells with an aged phenotype rose post-transplant no matter the clone size, with the increase showing up earlier in large clones (days 200-264) than in small clones. Large clones contained a higher proportion of TEMRA cells, and the seven largest clones (more than 1,700 cells) acquired aged and TEMRA cells while losing TCM cells.

The sequence came from a female donor who had a heart transplant and CMV viremia. The sample was CMV peptide-activated CD4+ and CD8+ T cells sorted from blood, taken at five time points, pooled. The cell subset or site label of this sample denotes: sorted CD8+CD137+ and CD4+CD154+ T cells after 12 to 13 h CMV IE-1 peptide stimulation. Recombination linked TRBV28 to TRBJ2-7; perhaps TRBD1 is the D gene, with 5 bases matching. The DNA is as follows: TGTGCCAGCAGTAGTGGGGCCGAGCAGTACTCC. This yields the protein CASSSGAEQYS.